The clone carrying this TCR beta chain was recorded at least ten times. Its antigen is not identified. This CDR3 region has 19 residues. Per germline, CDR1 MDHEN and CDR2 SYDVKM. Trimming pared 5 bases from V and 0 bases from J, leaving 24 bases between. Preparation of the TCRbeta library involved a method that used unique molecular identifiers. One entry per CDR3 protein, called by TCRdb with MiXCR from the PCR reads. The sample lists more than 500,000 distinct CDR3 sequences; roughly 10% were seen once. The data belong to a study of T-cell reconstitution after alpha-beta-depleted transplantation in children. Overall study findings and caveats: Recipient T cells and thymic progenitors that survived gave rise to the high TCRbeta diversity observed at day 60 in some patients. Among T cells one year after transplant, newly produced cells accounted for most counts and diversity. Alpha-beta T cells present about two months after transplant were reported to originate from several hundred expanded graft clones.

Here the sequenced sample was PBMCs, mostly from graft donor cells, taken 180 days after TCRalphabeta/CD19-depleted stem cell transplant. The chain links TRBV28 to TRBJ2-3, with D perhaps matching TRBD2 (5 bases). The receptor comes from a female patient between 2 and 10 years old who had a stem cell transplant for aplastic anemia, so the T cells may come from the graft donor. CDR3 protein: CASSALFHTRSVSTDTQYF. CDR3 nucleotides: TGTGCCAGCAGTGCCCTCTTCCACACTAGATCCGTTAGCACAGATACGCAGTATTTT.